These 24 T cell receptor beta chains came from one sample sequenced in a study of blood T cell repertoires in COVID-19. TCRdb's copy holds only in-frame clones and misses some; the assay was immunoSEQ multiplex PCR. The data contain over 300,000 clones, approximately 88% of them singletons. The material sequenced was peripheral blood. Receptors were obtained from a man in his forties with acute or convalescent COVID-19.

CDR3 bases: TGTGCCAGCAGCCGGTCGAACTATGGCTACACCTTC. This translates into CASSRSNYGYTF. The chain uses TRBV6-5 and TRBJ1-2, with D uncertain. The CDR3 loop spans 12 amino acids. V lost 6 bases and J 2 bases, leaving 7 bases between the germline ends. CDR1 MNHEY and CDR2 SVGAGI come from the germline V gene.

This clone came up once. The gene calls are TRBV5-4 and TRBJ1-1; D is possibly TRBD1 (5 bases). Germline CDR1 reads SGHNT; CDR2 reads YYREEE (reference sequence). The CDR3 extends over 16 amino acids. Trimming pared 4 bases from V and 2 bases from J, leaving 18 bases between. DNA of the CDR3: TGTGCCAGCAGCAGCGGCACCGGGACTTTCAACACTGAAGCTTTCTTT. Its translation is CASSSGTGTFNTEAFF.

The chain combines TRBV18 with TRBJ1-2; weak D call: TRBD1 (6 bases). Germline V CDR1 and CDR2: KGHSH, LQKENI. Trimming stripped 9 bases from V and 4 bases from J, with 15 bases between. The CDR3 runs to 13 residues. The CDR3 DNA follows: TGTGCCAGTCAGGGGCAGGGAACCTATGGCTACACCTTC. As protein: CASQGQGTYGYTF.

Worth noting for this clone: At the DNA level, this CDR3 is encoded by other sequences in the same sample as well. This chain joins TRBV5-5 and TRBJ1-2; D is unclear. There are 13 residues in the CDR3. The V gene's germline CDR1 is SGHKS and CDR2 YYEKEE (reference sequence). Deletions cut 0 bases from V and 1 base from J, with 4 bases between. CDR3 amino acids: CASSLAVNYGYTF. CDR3 coding DNA: TGTGCCAGCAGCTTGGCCGTTAACTATGGCTACACCTTC.

The chain links TRBV25-1 to TRBJ1-2; no reliable D call. Per germline, CDR1 MGHDK and CDR2 SYGVNS. V was shortened by 2 bases and J by 0 bases, with 4 bases between the two germline ends. The CDR3 totals 13 residues. The DNA of the CDR3 is TGTGCCAGCAGTGAAATTACTAACTATGGCTACACCTTC. This gives the protein CASSEITNYGYTF.

This chain joins TRBV6-4 and TRBJ2-7, with 8 bases identical to TRBD2. The germline V gene encodes CDR1 MRHNA and CDR2 SNTAGT. V shed 5 bases and J 4 bases; nucleotides not matched to a gene: 7. CDR3 length equals 14 residues. CDR3 amino acids: CASSRSGSMYEQYF. The CDR3 DNA reads as TGTGCCAGCAGTCGGAGCGGGAGTATGTACGAGCAGTACTTC.

This clone has only one observation. The rearrangement joins TRBV5-4 to TRBJ1-2, with 7 bases aligning to TRBD1. Trimming cost V 4 bases and J 5 bases; bases outside gene matches: 8. The germline gives CDR1 SGHNT, CDR2 YYREEE (reference sequence). The length of the CDR3 is 14 residues. CDR3 sequence reads: CASSPRQGGYGYTF. In nucleotides, the CDR3 is TGTGCCAGCAGCCCCCGACAGGGTGGGTATGGCTACACCTTC.

This clone showed up just once. V usage is TRBV19 and J usage is TRBJ2-1; D uncertain. V was cut by 3 bases and J by 9 bases, with 12 bases left in between. This CDR3 contains 13 residues. Germline V gene data show CDR1 as LNHDA and CDR2 as SQIVND (reference sequence). CDR3 nucleotide sequence: TGTGCCAGTAGTATTGCCCGCGGCGGTGAGCAGTTCTTC. Translating it yields CASSIARGGEQFF.

This clone was detected only a few times. The chain uses TRBV6-4 and TRBJ2-3; 15 bases agree with TRBD2. The CDR3 runs to 17 residues. Unmatched junction bases numbered 2, after V lost 4 bases and J lost 0 bases. Germline V gene lookup returns CDR1 MRHNA and CDR2 SNTAGT. The CDR3 DNA is TGTGCCAGCAGTGGCGGGACTAGCGGGGGGAGCACAGATACGCAGTATTTT. It is translated as CASSGGTSGGSTDTQYF.

V gene TRBV10-3 combines with J gene TRBJ2-1; TRBD1 aligns across 8 bases. The CDR3 is made up of 14 amino acids. Trimming cost V 4 bases and J 4 bases; bases outside gene matches: 3. Germline V gene lookup returns CDR1 ENHRY and CDR2 SYGVKD. The CDR3, as DNA: TGTGCCATCAGTGGACAGGGGTCGTACAATGAGCAGTTCTTC. It encodes CAISGQGSYNEQFF.

The V call is TRBV7-3, the J call TRBJ1-2, with D tentatively TRBD1 (5 bases). The germline V gene encodes CDR1 SGHTA and CDR2 FQGTGA. The CDR3 contains 14 residues. Trimming took 3 bases from V and 3 from J, leaving 11 bases between them. CDR3 region: CASSLGARDYGYTF. The CDR3 region has the DNA TGTGCCAGCAGCTTGGGCGCCAGGGACTATGGCTACACCTTC. The full variable domain, rest sourced from reference TRBV7-3 and TRBJ1-2, is GAGVSQTPSNKVTEKGKYVELRCDPISGHTALYWYRQSLGQGPEFLIYFQGTGAADDSGLPNDRFFAVRPEGSVSTLKIQRTERGDSAVYLCASSLGARDYGYTFGSGTRLTVV.

V usage is TRBV6-5 and J usage is TRBJ1-6; D unclear. CDR1 and CDR2 from the germline V gene are MNHEY and SVGAGI. The length of the CDR3 is 15 residues. Trimming took off 5 bases at V and 8 bases at J, with 16 bases between the two ends. The CDR3 here is CASSLTTIVDSPLHF. DNA for the CDR3: TGTGCCAGCAGTCTGACGACTATAGTAGATTCACCCCTCCACTTT.

This CDR3 reads CASSEREDRPGYTF. The CDR3 nucleotides are TGTGCCAGCAGTGAACGTGAGGACAGACCTGGCTACACCTTC. The V call is TRBV6-1, the J call TRBJ1-2; perhaps TRBD1 as D (6 bases). This CDR3 region has 14 residues. Trimming shortened V by 2 bases and J by 7 bases, and 14 bases separated the two germline ends. From germline, CDR1 is MNHNS and CDR2 SASEGT.

The V gene is TRBV2, the J gene TRBJ2-1, with 8 bases aligning to TRBD2. This CDR3 comprises 12 residues. CDR1 and CDR2 from the germline V gene are SNHLY and FYNNEI. Trimming took 8 bases from V and 3 from J; bases not matched to a gene: 0. The CDR3 DNA reads as TGTGCCAGCGCGGGAGGCTACAATGAGCAGTTCTTC. Residues: CASAGGYNEQFF.

This clone came up once. CDR3 in DNA: TGTGCCAGCAGCTTTTCGGGGTCTAATTCACCCCTCCACTTT. This sequence encodes CASSFSGSNSPLHF. This chain joins TRBV11-2 and TRBJ1-6; no clear D. This CDR3 region has 14 residues. CDR1 is SGHAT, CDR2 FQNNGV, per germline. The V gene lost 3 bases and the J gene lost 6 bases, with 9 bases spanning the gap.

V gene TRBV7-2 combines with J gene TRBJ2-3, with D perhaps TRBD1 (6 bases). The CDR3 extends over 13 amino acids. The V gene's germline CDR1 is SGHTA and CDR2 FQGNSA. The V and J ends lost 5 bases and 6 bases respectively, with 12 bases between them. This CDR3 reads CASSGRGSDTQYF. The DNA for the CDR3 is TGTGCCAGCAGCGGCAGGGGATCCGATACGCAGTATTTT.

The chain joins TRBV5-1 to TRBJ2-4; TRBD1 might be the D (8 bases). Germline-derived CDR1 and CDR2 are SGHRS and YFSETQ. The CDR3 has 15 residues. The V gene lost 4 bases and the J gene lost 4 bases, with 15 bases spanning the gap. CDR3 region: CASSPGRDRKNIQYF. CDR3 bases: TGCGCCAGCAGCCCAGGGAGGGACAGGAAAAACATTCAGTACTTC.

Points on this clone: The same CDR3 arises from other DNA sequences in this sample as well. V gene TRBV27 combines with J gene TRBJ1-5; 9 bases line up with TRBD1. This CDR3 spans 14 amino acids. With 5 bases clipped from V and 6 bases from J, the junction kept 5 bases outside the gene matches. Germline V CDR1 and CDR2: MNHEY, SMNVEV (reference sequence). CDR3 loop: CASSLDRGSQPQHF. For the CDR3, the DNA is TGTGCCAGCAGTCTCGACAGGGGGAGTCAGCCCCAGCATTTT.

The chain employs TRBV30 and TRBJ1-3; weak D call: TRBD1 (5 bases). In germline, CDR1 is GTSNPN, CDR2 SVGIG (reference sequence). The CDR3 sequence is 18 residues long. The V end was cut by 1 base, the J end by 0 bases, with 19 bases between. CDR3 DNA: TGTGCCTGGAGTGGCGAGACTGGTCAGGGAACCTCTGGAAACACCATATATTTT. Translation gives CAWSGETGQGTSGNTIYF.

The V gene is TRBV27, the J gene TRBJ2-7; TRBD1 aligns across 12 bases. Germline V gene data show CDR1 as MNHEY and CDR2 as SMNVEV (reference sequence). The CDR3 is 13 amino acids. Trimming cost V 7 bases and J 6 bases; bases outside gene matches: 4. CDR3 amino acids: CASTPGQGAEQYF. As DNA, the CDR3 is TGTGCCAGCACCCCGGGACAGGGGGCCGAGCAGTACTTC.

The rearrangement joins TRBV24-1 to TRBJ2-4, with TRBD1 identical over 8 bases. The CDR3 has 18 residues. Germline CDR1 and CDR2: KGHDR and SFDVKD. V trimming: 3 bases; J trimming: 6 bases; junction bases outside the gene matches: 15. CDR3 protein: CATSDGPGGGGLGNIQYF. DNA of the CDR3: TGTGCCACCAGTGATGGCCCAGGGGGCGGTGGGCTTGGAAACATTCAGTACTTC.

The chain carries TRBV9 and TRBJ1-2; weak D call: TRBD1 (5 bases). This CDR3 has 15 residues. Trimming took off 0 bases at V and 2 bases at J, with 11 bases between the two ends. Germline CDR1 is SGDLS and CDR2 is YYNGEE. CDR3 sequence reads: CASSVAGQGNYGYTF. CDR3 DNA: TGTGCCAGCAGCGTAGCTGGGCAGGGAAACTATGGCTACACCTTC.

The chain recombines TRBV30 with TRBJ1-1; 11 bases agree with TRBD1. CDR3 length: 16 amino acids. Trimming took 1 base from V and 2 from J; bases not matched to a gene: 6. Germline assignment: CDR1 GTSNPN and CDR2 SVGIG (reference sequence). As DNA, the CDR3 is TGTGCCTGGAGTGCCCCCCGGACAGGGGGCAACACTGAAGCTTTCTTT. As protein: CAWSAPRTGGNTEAFF.

The chain links TRBV7-6 to TRBJ2-7; 7 bases match TRBD2. CDR3 length equals 14 residues. CDR1 is SGHVS, CDR2 FNYEAQ, per germline. After removal of 0 bases from V and 7 bases from J, the junction contained 6 bases not matched to a gene. CDR3 bases: TGTGCCAGCAGCTTAGCGGGAGGGCCAGATGAGCAGTACTTC. As protein: CASSLAGGPDEQYF.